Listed here are 19 T cell receptor beta chains from one sample, sequenced in a study of blood T cell repertoires in COVID-19. Clones were read by immunoSEQ multiplex PCR, and TCRdb kept only the in-frame ones, dropping some. This table holds 150,000 to 200,000 clones, over 80% found once. The specimen was PBMCs or T cells enriched from blood (not recorded which). Source of these receptors: a man aged 70-80 years who had been exposed to COVID-19.

This chain connects TRBV19 to TRBJ1-2; possibly TRBD1 for D (5 bases). The CDR3 covers 11 residues. The germline V gene has CDR1 LNHDA and CDR2 SQIVND (reference sequence). Trimming took off 7 bases at V and 8 bases at J, with 11 bases between the two ends. The CDR3, as DNA: TGTGCCAGTACCTGGGGGGGAGGCTACACCTTC. It specifies CASTWGGGYTF. The full variable domain, in which reference TRBV19 and TRBJ1-2 provide the parts outside the CDR3, is DGGITQSPKYLFRKEGQNVTLSCEQNLNHDAMYWYRQDPGQGLRLIYYSQIVNDFQKGDIAEGYSVSREKKESFPLTVTSAQKNPTAFYLCASTWGGGYTFGSGTRLTVV.

V and J are TRBV6-2 or TRBV6-3 and TRBJ1-5; no reliable D call. V was trimmed by 3 bases and J by 7 bases, leaving 10 bases between them. Per the germline V gene, CDR1 is MNHEY and CDR2 is SVGEGT. The CDR3 has 13 residues. In nucleotides, the CDR3 is TGTGCCAGCAGTTATACCCAGTTGCAGCCCCAGCATTTT. Its translation: CASSYTQLQPQHF.

This clone was seen just once. This chain uses TRBV3-1 (or the pseudogene TRBV3-2) with TRBJ1-2, with D possibly being TRBD1 (5 bases). This CDR3 region has 15 residues. Trimming shortened V by 4 bases and J by 5 bases, and 17 bases separated the two germline ends. Germline V lookup: CDR1 LGHDT, CDR2 YNNKEL (reference sequence). CDR3 in amino acids: CASSPRAGYQYGYTF. The CDR3 DNA follows: TGTGCCAGCAGCCCCCGGGCAGGGTATCAATATGGCTACACCTTC.

This clone appeared a few times. The chain employs TRBV27 and TRBJ1-5, with D unclear. Trimming left V 5 bases short and J 1 base short, with 21 bases between. CDR1 and CDR2 (germline): MNHEY, SMNVEV (reference sequence). This CDR3 contains 18 residues. The CDR3 coding sequence is TGTGCCAGCAGTAAAGCAAAGCCGATCCCGTGGAGCAATCAGCCCCAGCATTTT. Its protein product is CASSKAKPIPWSNQPQHF.

The chain employs TRBV2 and TRBJ1-5; no clear D gene. The CDR3 has 14 amino acids. The V gene lost 4 bases and the J gene lost 4 bases, with 11 bases spanning the gap. Germline V gene sequence: CDR1 SNHLY, CDR2 FYNNEI. CDR3 loop: CASSAGGRNQPQHF. In nucleotides, the CDR3 is TGTGCCAGCAGTGCAGGAGGACGGAATCAGCCCCAGCATTTT.

V gene TRBV28 combines with J gene TRBJ1-1; 7 bases match TRBD1. Germline values: CDR1 MDHEN, CDR2 SYDVKM. The CDR3 sequence is 14 residues long. Trimming took 7 bases from V and 2 from J; bases not matched to a gene: 7. The CDR3 nucleotides read TGTGCCAGCACAAGACAGGGAACTAACACTGAAGCTTTCTTT. It encodes CASTRQGTNTEAFF.

This clone was detected only a few times. V usage is TRBV29-1 and J usage is TRBJ1-2; 8 bases are shared with TRBD1. J lost 9 bases, V lost 8 bases, and 17 bases had no gene match. The CDR3 runs 14 residues. Germline CDR1 SQVTM, CDR2 ANQGSEA. CDR3 amino acids: CSTFPDRDGGSYTF. CDR3 nucleotide sequence: TGCAGCACCTTCCCGGACAGGGACGGAGGCAGCTACACCTTC.

V usage is TRBV12-3 or TRBV12-4 and J usage is TRBJ2-1; 10 bases are a match to TRBD2. CDR3 length: 13 residues. V dropped 3 bases and J dropped 10; count of bases not matched to a gene: 3. In DNA, the CDR3 is TGTGCCAGCAGTTTCAGCGGGGGGGCGGAGCAGTTCTTC. Amino acids: CASSFSGGAEQFF.

This chain joins TRBV21-1 and TRBJ2-7; the D segment call TRBD2 is taken from the table without a DNA check. TRBV21-1 is an annotated pseudogene. This CDR3 region has 13 residues. The CDR3 DNA sequence: TGTGCCAGCACCAAAGGGGCGGGAGGCGAGCAGTACTTC. As protein: CASTKGAGGEQYF.

At least ten counts were recorded for this clone. The chain couples TRBV29-1 to TRBJ1-2; TRBD1 matches 9 bases. J gave up 4 bases and V 2 bases, and 2 bases lay outside the gene matches. The CDR3 contains 13 residues. Germline V gene sequence: CDR1 SQVTM, CDR2 ANQGSEA. CDR3 amino acids: CSVETGGRYGYTF. CDR3 DNA sequence: TGCAGCGTTGAAACAGGGGGCCGCTATGGCTACACCTTC.

For the CDR3, the DNA is TGTGCCAGTAGTATAGTGGGACAGGGTAGATGGCCCCAGCATTTT. This translates into CASSIVGQGRWPQHF. This chain uses TRBV19 with TRBJ1-5; 9 bases are shared with TRBD1. Germline V lookup: CDR1 LNHDA, CDR2 SQIVND (reference sequence). V lost 1 base and J lost 9; bases outside the gene matches: 7. The CDR3 is 15 amino acids. The full variable domain, completed using reference TRBV19 and TRBJ1-5, is DGGITQSPKYLFRKEGQNVTLSCEQNLNHDAMYWYRQDPGQGLRLIYYSQIVNDFQKGDIAEGYSVSREKKESFPLTVTSAQKNPTAFYLCASSIVGQGRWPQHFGDGTRLSIL.

The chain has TRBV19 and TRBJ2-1; TRBD2 matches at 11 bases. This CDR3 has 16 residues. V dropped 6 bases and J dropped 0; count of bases not matched to a gene: 4. Per germline, CDR1 LNHDA and CDR2 SQIVND (reference sequence). CDR3 DNA sequence: TGTGCCAGTAGGGATCTAGCGGGGGGCTCCTACAATGAGCAGTTCTTC. Protein: CASRDLAGGSYNEQFF.

This chain joins TRBV5-6 and TRBJ1-1, with TRBD1 as a possible D gene (5 bases). Germline CDR1 SGHDT, CDR2 YYEEEE. Trimming left V 6 bases short and J 1 base short, with 19 bases between. This CDR3 has 16 amino acids. The CDR3 sequence is CASTLSPGFSNTEAFF. As DNA, the CDR3 is TGTGCCAGCACCCTTTCGCCAGGGTTCTCGAACACTGAAGCTTTCTTT.

DNA of the CDR3: TGTGCCAGTATGGAGGGGGCGTTTTATCAGCCCCAGCATTTT. Its protein is CASMEGAFYQPQHF. J is TRBJ1-5 and V is TRBV19; TRBD1 matches at 7 bases. V was clipped by 7 bases and J by 5 bases; unmatched bases: 8. CDR1 LNHDA and CDR2 SQIVND come from the germline V gene (reference sequence). The CDR3 extends over 14 amino acids. Filled out from reference TRBV19 and TRBJ1-5, the complete variable domain reads DGGITQSPKYLFRKEGQNVTLSCEQNLNHDAMYWYRQDPGQGLRLIYYSQIVNDFQKGDIAEGYSVSREKKESFPLTVTSAQKNPTAFYLCASMEGAFYQPQHFGDGTRLSIL.

Here the CDR3 reads CASSLSGRGQPQHF. As DNA, the CDR3 is TGTGCCAGCAGTTTATCGGGGAGAGGGCAGCCCCAGCATTTT. The J gene is TRBJ1-5, the V gene TRBV28; no clear D. The CDR3 length is 14 residues. The germline V and J ends were trimmed by 1 base and 7 bases, with 11 bases remaining between them. Germline V gives CDR1 MDHEN, CDR2 SYDVKM.

The V gene is TRBV7-9, the J gene TRBJ1-2; D not resolved. CDR3 length: 12 residues. The V end was cut by 4 bases, the J end by 7 bases, with 10 bases between. Germline-derived CDR1 and CDR2 are SEHNR and FQNEAQ (reference sequence). The CDR3: CASSSSRVGYTF. The DNA for the CDR3 is TGTGCCAGCAGCTCGAGCCGGGTTGGCTACACCTTC.

This clone was found a few times. CDR3: CASSPRDRRLEKLFF. CDR3 nucleotide sequence: TGTGCCAGCAGCCCCCGGGATAGGAGACTTGAAAAACTGTTTTTT. This chain joins TRBV7-9 and TRBJ1-4; D is uncertain. V shed 5 bases and J shed 7 bases, with 17 bases lying between them. The germline CDR1 and CDR2 sequences are SEHNR and FQNEAQ (reference sequence). The CDR3 loop spans 15 amino acids.

V usage is TRBV7-2 and J usage is TRBJ1-2, with D uncertain. V was cut by 1 base and J by 7 bases, with 7 bases left in between. Germline-derived CDR1 and CDR2 are SGHTA and FQGNSA. The CDR3 has 12 residues. The CDR3 spells CASSLELSGYTF. As DNA, the CDR3 is TGTGCCAGCAGCTTAGAACTGAGTGGCTACACCTTC.

This sequence joins TRBV23-1 and TRBJ1-2, with a weak D call TRBD1 (5 bases). Being an ORF, TRBV23-1 has a function that is uncertain. V was cut by 0 bases and J by 2 bases, with 13 bases left in between. The CDR3 is 16 residues long. The CDR3 is CASSQSGGTPNYGYTF. As DNA, the CDR3 is TGCGCCAGCAGTCAATCCGGCGGGACGCCCAACTATGGCTACACCTTC.